A selection of T cell receptor beta chains follows, all from one sample in a study of shared clonotypes between healthy human individuals. Using immunoSEQ multiplex PCR, the repertoire was profiled, and TCRdb retains in-frame clones only, with some absent. The repertoire has under 1 million clones, almost 95% of them found once; the top ten carry less than 25%. What was sequenced was naive CD8+ T cells sorted from blood. These receptors all stem from a young man in good health. Each CDR3 is given with its conserved first and last residue. The D gene is left open where the match is weak. Only some rows state a clone size, as once, few, many or a class for expanded clones.

j_call | clone_size | v_call | d_call | cdr3_nt | cdr3_aa
TRBJ2-7 | NA | TRBV27 | NA | TGTGCCAGCAGTTTAGGGCGGTTCTACGAGCAGTACTTC | CASSLGRFYEQYF
TRBJ1-5 | NA | TRBV7-6 | NA | TGTGCCAGCAGACGACCAGAACAGGGTAATGTTATGGTTAGCAATCAGCCCCAGCATTTT | CASRRPEQGNVMVSNQPQHF
TRBJ2-1 | NA | TRBV5-4 | NA | TGTGCCAGCAGCTTCTCGGCTCTCTGGGAGCGGAATGAGCAGTTCTTC | CASSFSALWERNEQFF
TRBJ2-7 | NA | TRBV29-1 | NA | TGCAGCGTTGAATTCCCCTCAAGCTCCTACGAGCAGTACTTC | CSVEFPSSSYEQYF
TRBJ2-1 | NA | TRBV7-9 | NA | TGTGCCAGCAGCGCCGAGCACACCGTATCCTACAATGAGCAGTTCTTC | CASSAEHTVSYNEQFF
TRBJ1-2 | NA | TRBV7-2 | TRBD1 | TGTGCCAGCAGCACGACAGGGGGCTTTAACTATGGCTACACCTTC | CASSTTGGFNYGYTF
TRBJ1-5 | NA | TRBV27 | NA | TGTGCCAGCAGTCAGCGGGGTAGCAATCAGCCCCAGCATTTT | CASSQRGSNQPQHF
TRBJ1-1 | once | TRBV19 | NA | TGTGCCAGTAGTATTGTCGAGAGTTACAGGAACACTGAAGCTTTCTTT | CASSIVESYRNTEAFF
TRBJ2-1 | NA | TRBV9 | NA | TGTGCCAGCAGCGTTGCCGGGACGGATTACAATGAGCAGTTCTTC | CASSVAGTDYNEQFF
TRBJ2-2 | NA | TRBV2 | NA | TGTGCCAGCAGTTCAAAGGTCGGGGAGCTGTTTTTT | CASSSKVGELFF
TRBJ2-7 | NA | TRBV7-9 | NA | TGTGCCAGCATTGGGCCCTATGACTACGAGCAGTACTTC | CASIGPYDYEQYF
TRBJ2-7 | NA | TRBV30 | NA | TGTGCCTGGAGCGCCATGGGTGGGGTCTACGAGCAGTACTTC | CAWSAMGGVYEQYF
TRBJ1-2 | NA | TRBV28 | NA | TGTGCCAGCAGTCTCAGGGTAGGCTATGGCTACACCTTC | CASSLRVGYGYTF
TRBJ1-1 | NA | TRBV4-1 | NA | TGCGCCAGCAGCCAAGCAAGCGGTGGCGAAGCTTTCTTT | CASSQASGGEAFF
TRBJ2-1 | NA | TRBV7-9 | NA | TGTGCCAGCAGCTTCCTCATCGGGAACTCCTACAATGAGCAGTTCTTC | CASSFLIGNSYNEQFF
TRBJ2-1 | NA | TRBV7-3 | TRBD2 | TGTGCCAGCAGCCCACGAGGACTAGCGGGAAGAAGAACCGAGCAGTTCTTC | CASSPRGLAGRRTEQFF
TRBJ1-2 | NA | TRBV7-9 | TRBD1 | TGTGCCAGCAGCTTAGTAGAGGGGGCGTTTGGCTACACCTTC | CASSLVEGAFGYTF
TRBJ2-5 | NA | TRBV7-9 | NA | TGTGCCAGCAGCTCGAGCTTGGGAGAGACCCAGTACTTC | CASSSSLGETQYF
TRBJ2-3 | NA | TRBV2 | NA | TGTGCCAGCAGTGAAGGAACGGCAGTAGGCACAGATACGCAGTATTTT | CASSEGTAVGTDTQYF
TRBJ1-4 | NA | TRBV7-2 | NA | TGTGCCAGCAGCTCAGACTCCAGGGCACCTAATGAAAAACTGTTTTTT | CASSSDSRAPNEKLFF
TRBJ1-1 | NA | TRBV5-4 | NA | TGTGCCAGCAGCTTGGGGACATCTGAAGCTTTCTTT | CASSLGTSEAFF
TRBJ2-1 | NA | TRBV9 | NA | TGTGCCAGCAATGAGAGGGCTTTCTACAATGAGCAGTTCTTC | CASNERAFYNEQFF
TRBJ2-7 | NA | TRBV29-1 | NA | TGCAGCGCCGCGGGACTTGTGGGGGAGCAGTACTTC | CSAAGLVGEQYF
TRBJ2-3 | NA | TRBV19 | NA | TGTGCCAGTAGTACTATGGACATGGGTGAGGATACGCAGTATTTT | CASSTMDMGEDTQYF
TRBJ2-2 | NA | TRBV28 | NA | TGTGCCAGCAGTATAACAGGCCCCACCGTCCCCACCGGGGAGCTGTTTTTT | CASSITGPTVPTGELFF
TRBJ2-7 | NA | TRBV2 | TRBD2 | TGTGCCAGCAACCCCGGGACTAGCGGGAGTTACGAGCAGTACTTC | CASNPGTSGSYEQYF
TRBJ1-5 | NA | TRBV9 | TRBD1 | TGTGCCAGCAGCGTACAGGGGGCACCCAATCAGCCCCAGCATTTT | CASSVQGAPNQPQHF